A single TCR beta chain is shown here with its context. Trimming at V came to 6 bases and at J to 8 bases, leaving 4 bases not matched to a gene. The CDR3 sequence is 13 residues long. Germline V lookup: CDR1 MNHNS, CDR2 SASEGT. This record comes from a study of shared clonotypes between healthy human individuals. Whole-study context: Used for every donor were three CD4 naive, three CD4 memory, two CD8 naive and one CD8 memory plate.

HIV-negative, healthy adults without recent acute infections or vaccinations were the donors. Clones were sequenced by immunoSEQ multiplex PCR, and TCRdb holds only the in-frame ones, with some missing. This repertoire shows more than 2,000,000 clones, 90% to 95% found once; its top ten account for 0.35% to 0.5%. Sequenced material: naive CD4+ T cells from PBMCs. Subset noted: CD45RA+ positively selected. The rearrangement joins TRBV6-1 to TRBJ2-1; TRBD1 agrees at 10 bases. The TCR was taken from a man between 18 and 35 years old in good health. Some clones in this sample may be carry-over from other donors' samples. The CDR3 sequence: CASRPTGGDEQFF. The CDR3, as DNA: TGTGCCAGCAGACCGACAGGGGGCGATGAGCAGTTCTTC.